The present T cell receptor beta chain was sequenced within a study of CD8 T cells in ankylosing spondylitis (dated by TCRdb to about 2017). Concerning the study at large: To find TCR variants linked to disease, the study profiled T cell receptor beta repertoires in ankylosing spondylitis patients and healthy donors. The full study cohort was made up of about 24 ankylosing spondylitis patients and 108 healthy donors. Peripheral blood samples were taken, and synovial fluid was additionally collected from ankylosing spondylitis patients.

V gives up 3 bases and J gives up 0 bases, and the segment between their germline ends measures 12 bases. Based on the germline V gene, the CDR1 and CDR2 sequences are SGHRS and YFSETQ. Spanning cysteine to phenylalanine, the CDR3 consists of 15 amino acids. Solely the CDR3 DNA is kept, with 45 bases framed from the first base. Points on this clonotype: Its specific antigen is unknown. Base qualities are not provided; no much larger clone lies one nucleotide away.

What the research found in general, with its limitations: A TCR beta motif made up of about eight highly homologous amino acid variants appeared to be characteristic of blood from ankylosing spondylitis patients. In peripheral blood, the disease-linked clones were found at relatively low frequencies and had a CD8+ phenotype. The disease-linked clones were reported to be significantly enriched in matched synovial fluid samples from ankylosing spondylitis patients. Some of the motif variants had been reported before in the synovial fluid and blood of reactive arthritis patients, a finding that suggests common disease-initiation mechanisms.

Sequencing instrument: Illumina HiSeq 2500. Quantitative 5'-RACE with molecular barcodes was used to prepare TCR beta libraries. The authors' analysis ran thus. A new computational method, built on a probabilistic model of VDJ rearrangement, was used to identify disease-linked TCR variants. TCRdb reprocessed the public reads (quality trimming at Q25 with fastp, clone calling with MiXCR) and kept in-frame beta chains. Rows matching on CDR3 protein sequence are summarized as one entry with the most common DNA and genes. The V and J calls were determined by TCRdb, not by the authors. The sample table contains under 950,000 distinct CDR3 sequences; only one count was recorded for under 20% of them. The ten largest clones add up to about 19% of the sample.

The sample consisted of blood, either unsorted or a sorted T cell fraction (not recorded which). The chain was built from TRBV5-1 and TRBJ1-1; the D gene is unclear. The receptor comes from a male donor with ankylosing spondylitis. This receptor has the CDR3 CASSSHPHVNTEAFF. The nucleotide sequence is TGCGCCAGCAGCTCCCATCCTCACGTGAACACTGAAGCTTTCTTT.